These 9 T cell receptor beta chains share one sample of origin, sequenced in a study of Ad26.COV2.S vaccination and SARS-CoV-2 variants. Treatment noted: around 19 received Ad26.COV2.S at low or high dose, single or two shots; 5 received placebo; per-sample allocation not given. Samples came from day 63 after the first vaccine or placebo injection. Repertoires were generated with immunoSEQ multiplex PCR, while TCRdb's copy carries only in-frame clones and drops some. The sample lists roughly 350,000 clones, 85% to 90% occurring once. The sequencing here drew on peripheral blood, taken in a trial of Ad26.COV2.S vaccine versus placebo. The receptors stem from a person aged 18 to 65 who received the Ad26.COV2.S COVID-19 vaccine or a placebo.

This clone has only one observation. The CDR3 nucleotides read TGTGCCACCAGTGATACTACAGGGAGAGGCTACACCTTC. Its translation: CATSDTTGRGYTF. This chain connects TRBV24-1 to TRBJ1-2; tentatively, D is TRBD1 (6 bases). Trimming cost V 3 bases and J 8 bases, with 12 bases left between them. The germline V gene encodes CDR1 KGHDR and CDR2 SFDVKD. CDR3 length: 13 residues.

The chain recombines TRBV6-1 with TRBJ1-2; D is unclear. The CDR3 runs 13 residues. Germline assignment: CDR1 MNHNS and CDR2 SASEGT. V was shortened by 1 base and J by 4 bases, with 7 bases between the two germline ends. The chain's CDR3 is CASSEGVLYGYTF. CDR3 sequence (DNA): TGTGCCAGCAGTGAAGGGGTTCTCTATGGCTACACCTTC.

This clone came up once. The CDR3 DNA sequence: TGTGCCAGCAGCTTAGTGGCTGGACACAGGGGCACCGGGGAGCTGTTTTTT. Encoded protein: CASSLVAGHRGTGELFF. The genes are TRBV7-2 and TRBJ2-2, with TRBD1 identical over 7 bases. CDR1 and CDR2 (germline): SGHTA, FQGNSA. This CDR3 is 17 amino acids long. The junction had 9 bases not matched to a gene; V was cut back by 1 base and J by 4 bases.

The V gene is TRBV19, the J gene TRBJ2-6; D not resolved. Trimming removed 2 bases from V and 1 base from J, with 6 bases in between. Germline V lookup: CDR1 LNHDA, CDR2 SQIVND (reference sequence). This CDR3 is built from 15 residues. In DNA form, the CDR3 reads TGTGCCAGTAGTATACGCAGTTCTGGGGCCAACGTCCTGACTTTC. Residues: CASSIRSSGANVLTF. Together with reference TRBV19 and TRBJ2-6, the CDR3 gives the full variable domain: DGGITQSPKYLFRKEGQNVTLSCEQNLNHDAMYWYRQDPGQGLRLIYYSQIVNDFQKGDIAEGYSVSREKKESFPLTVTSAQKNPTAFYLCASSIRSSGANVLTFGAGSRLTVL.

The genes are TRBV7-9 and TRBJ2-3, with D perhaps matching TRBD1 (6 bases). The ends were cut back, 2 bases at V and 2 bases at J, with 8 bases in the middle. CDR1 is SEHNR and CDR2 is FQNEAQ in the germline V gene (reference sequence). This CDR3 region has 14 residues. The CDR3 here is CASSLTGYTDTQYF. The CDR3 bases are TGTGCCAGCAGCTTAACAGGGTACACAGATACGCAGTATTTT.

CDR3 protein: CASSQMRDSYNEQFF. Here the CDR3 DNA reads TGCGCCAGCAGCCAAATGCGGGATTCCTACAATGAGCAGTTCTTC. V is TRBV4-1 and J is TRBJ2-1; weak D call: TRBD2 (6 bases). The V end was cut by 2 bases, the J end by 1 base, with 9 bases between. The germline V gene encodes CDR1 MGHRA and CDR2 YSYEKL. The CDR3 is 15 residues long.

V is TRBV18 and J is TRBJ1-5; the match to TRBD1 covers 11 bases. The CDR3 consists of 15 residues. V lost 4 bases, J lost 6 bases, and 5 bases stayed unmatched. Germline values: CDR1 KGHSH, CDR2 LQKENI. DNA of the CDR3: TGTGCCAGCTCACTGGACAGGGGGCAGGTTCAGCCCCAGCATTTT. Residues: CASSLDRGQVQPQHF.

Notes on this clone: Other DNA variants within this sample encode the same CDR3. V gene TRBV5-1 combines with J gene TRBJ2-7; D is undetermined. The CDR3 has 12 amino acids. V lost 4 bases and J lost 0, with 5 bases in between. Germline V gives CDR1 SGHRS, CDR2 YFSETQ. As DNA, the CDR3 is TGCGCCAGCAGCGGTAGCTCCTACGAGCAGTACTTC. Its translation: CASSGSSYEQYF.

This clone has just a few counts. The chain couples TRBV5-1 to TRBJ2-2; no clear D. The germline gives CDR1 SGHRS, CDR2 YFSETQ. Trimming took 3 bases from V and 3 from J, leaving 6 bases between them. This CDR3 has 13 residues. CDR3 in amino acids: CASSSGDTGELFF. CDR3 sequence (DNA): TGCGCCAGCAGCTCAGGCGACACCGGGGAGCTGTTTTTT.